This is a list of T cell receptor beta chains from one sample in a study of cytomegalovirus exposure and HLA in healthy donors. The data were produced by immunoSEQ multiplex PCR, yet TCRdb's version contains in-frame clones alone and is incomplete. Here the sample spans around 92,000 clones, roughly 80% being singletons. Sequencing was done on a sample of PBMCs. The receptors come from a man aged 55-75 years in good health and CMV-seropositive. Each CDR3 is given with its conserved first and last residue. The D gene is left open where the match is weak. Some rows mark clone size as missing; the rest say once, few, many or name a class of expanded clone.

clone_size	v_call	d_call	j_call	cdr3_nt	cdr3_aa
.	TRBV7-6	.	TRBJ1-2	TGTGCCAGCAGCTTAGCCGGGGGGGCGGAAGGCTACACCTTC	CASSLAGGAEGYTF
few	TRBV30	.	TRBJ1-1	TGTGCGATTAGGGGCCCGGAAGCTTTCTTT	CAIRGPEAFF
few	TRBV18	TRBD1	TRBJ1-2	TGTGCCAGCTCACCATCGGGACAGGGTCCTGGCTACACCTTC	CASSPSGQGPGYTF
.	TRBV11-2	TRBD1	TRBJ1-2	TGTGCCAGCAGCCAGGGTCCGACAGGGGCCTATGGCTACACCTTC	CASSQGPTGAYGYTF
.	TRBV18	.	TRBJ1-2	TGTGCCAGCTCACCACCGCAGAGGAGCTCAAATGGCTACACCTTC	CASSPPQRSSNGYTF
many	TRBV7-9	TRBD1	TRBJ1-6	TGTGCCAGCAGCGTACAGGACTGGCAGGGGGCAAGGTCACCCCTCCACTTT	CASSVQDWQGARSPLHF
few	TRBV5-5	.	TRBJ2-2	TGTGCCAGCAGCCACACAGGGTTGTCGGGACCGAACACCGGGGAGCTGTTTTTT	CASSHTGLSGPNTGELFF
.	TRBV5-1	.	TRBJ2-7	TGCGCCAGCAGCTTGGTCGGGGAGAGCTCCTACGAGCAGTACTTC	CASSLVGESSYEQYF
.	TRBV30	.	TRBJ1-2	TGTGCCTGGAGTGTACTCGGAGATGGCTACACCTTC	CAWSVLGDGYTF
.	TRBV28	TRBD1	TRBJ2-2	TGTGCCAGCAGTTTAGAGACAGGGTGGGCCGGGGAGCTGTTTTTT	CASSLETGWAGELFF
.	TRBV19	.	TRBJ1-2	TGTGCCAGTAAAACGGGACACATTAACTATGGCTACACCTTC	CASKTGHINYGYTF
.	TRBV19	.	TRBJ1-1	TGTGCCAGTAGTATAACCCGGAGTCTCGAAGCTTTCTTT	CASSITRSLEAFF
.	TRBV30	TRBD1	TRBJ1-1	TGTGCCTGGAGTGTGACGGACAGGGGTTTTCCTGAAGCTTTCTTT	CAWSVTDRGFPEAFF
.	TRBV18	TRBD2	TRBJ2-1	TGTGCCAGCTCACCTAGGACTAGCGGGGGGAGCTCCTACAATGAGCAGTTCTTC	CASSPRTSGGSSYNEQFF
.	TRBV2	TRBD1	TRBJ1-2	TGTGCCAGCAGACACCGGGACAGGGCAGCGGTCTATGGCTACACCTTC	CASRHRDRAAVYGYTF
.	TRBV30	.	TRBJ2-7	TGTGCCTGGAGCGCACAGGTTTCCTACGAGCAGTACTTC	CAWSAQVSYEQYF
.	TRBV25-1	.	TRBJ1-1	TGTGCCAGCAGTGGAAACCCGATGAGAGGTGAAGCTTTCTTT	CASSGNPMRGEAFF
once	TRBV5-8	.	TRBJ1-5	TGTGCCAGCAGCTTGATACCCCCAGGGAGCAATCAGCCCCAGCATTTT	CASSLIPPGSNQPQHF
.	TRBV11-2	.	TRBJ2-3	TGTGCCAGCAGCTTAGAGTTGGGCCGTGCAGATACGCAGTATTTT	CASSLELGRADTQYF
.	TRBV30	TRBD1	TRBJ2-2	TGTGCCTGGCTAAAAGGGACAGGGACTACTCGGGCCGGGGAGCTGTTTTTT	CAWLKGTGTTRAGELFF
.	TRBV6-5	.	TRBJ2-6	TGTGCCAGCAGGTCGACAGGCGGGGCCAACGTCCTGACTTTC	CASRSTGGANVLTF
.	TRBV7-2	.	TRBJ2-3	TGTGCCAGCAGCAAGAGGGGGGGGCCCACAGATACGCAGTATTTT	CASSKRGGPTDTQYF
.	TRBV6-1	.	TRBJ1-1	TGTGCCAGCAGTGATATACAGGGCTTGAACACTGAAGCTTTCTTT	CASSDIQGLNTEAFF
.	TRBV27	.	TRBJ2-7	TGTGCCAGCCGACCTAGGGGTTTCTCCGAGCAGTACTTC	CASRPRGFSEQYF
.	TRBV5-5	.	TRBJ2-6	TGTGCCAGCAGCCAACCGACAGTAGACGTCCTGACTTTC	CASSQPTVDVLTF
.	TRBV19	TRBD1	TRBJ1-2	TGTGCCTGTGCTCCAGGGGGTTCTAACTATGGCTACACCTTC	CACAPGGSNYGYTF
.	TRBV21-1	.	TRBJ2-3	TGTGCCAGCAGCAAAGAGGGCAGGGGGTGGACAGATACGCAGTATTTT	CASSKEGRGWTDTQYF
.	TRBV30	.	TRBJ2-2	TGTGCCTGGAGTGTTAAGGGGGTCCACACCGGGGAGCTGTTTTTT	CAWSVKGVHTGELFF
.	TRBV5-5	.	TRBJ1-2	TGTGCCAGCAGCCAAAGGGGGAGTGGTGGCTACACCTTC	CASSQRGSGGYTF
.	TRBV2	TRBD1	TRBJ2-2	TGTGCCAGCAGTCGAGCGGGACAGGGAGCCGGGGAGCTGTTTTTT	CASSRAGQGAGELFF
once	TRBV6-5	TRBD2	TRBJ2-3	TGTGCCAGCAGTCCGATGGGGGGGAGGCAGTATTTT	CASSPMGGRQYF
.	TRBV5-6	.	TRBJ2-2	TGTGCCAGCAGCTTGGACAGGGCGATAGACGGGGAGCTGTTTTTT	CASSLDRAIDGELFF
.	TRBV5-1	TRBD1	TRBJ1-2	TGCGCCAGCAGCGCGGACAGGGGGGTCCATGGCTACACCTTC	CASSADRGVHGYTF
.	TRBV9	.	TRBJ1-6	TGTGCCAGCAGCCCTCCGGAGAATTCACCCCTCCACTTT	CASSPPENSPLHF
.	TRBV29-1	.	TRBJ1-4	TGCAGCGTCGGTACAGGGACTAATGAAAAACTGTTTTTT	CSVGTGTNEKLFF
.	TRBV19	TRBD2	TRBJ2-1	TGTGCCAGTAGTATTCGACTAGCGGGGAATAGGAATGAGCAGTTCTTC	CASSIRLAGNRNEQFF
.	TRBV5-4	.	TRBJ1-4	TGTGCCAGCAGCCCCGGGTCGAGTTCTAATGAAAAACTGTTTTTT	CASSPGSSSNEKLFF
few	TRBV27	.	TRBJ2-2	TGTGCCAGCAGTCGGCAGGGTTTAGGCACCGGGGAGCTGTTTTTT	CASSRQGLGTGELFF
.	TRBV28	.	TRBJ1-3	TGTGCCAGCAGTTCCCTGACAGGAAGGTATGGAAACACCATATATTTT	CASSSLTGRYGNTIYF
.	TRBV6-5	.	TRBJ2-2	TGTGCCAGCAGTTACTACAGGACCTCGGGCACCGGGGAGCTGTTTTTT	CASSYYRTSGTGELFF
once	TRBV5-1	.	TRBJ2-5	TGCGCCAGCAGCTTGGCCGCTAGCGCGGGAGAGACCCAGTACTTC	CASSLAASAGETQYF
.	TRBV7-9	TRBD1	TRBJ2-5	TGTGCCAGCAGCCCAGAACAGGGACAGGGTGAGACCCAGTACTTC	CASSPEQGQGETQYF
.	TRBV5-4	TRBD2	TRBJ2-5	TGTGCCAGCAGCTCCGGTTGGTCGGGGGGCCAAGAGACCCAGTACTTC	CASSSGWSGGQETQYF
.	TRBV15	.	TRBJ1-2	TGTGCCACCAGCCGTTCGGCGGGGGTGACTAACTATGGCTACACCTTC	CATSRSAGVTNYGYTF
.	TRBV7-2	.	TRBJ2-2	TGTGCCAGCAGCTTAGATACAGTGAACACCGGGGAGCTGTTTTTT	CASSLDTVNTGELFF
.	TRBV18	TRBD1	TRBJ1-5	TGTGCCAGCTCACCCGACAGGGGGGGTAATCAGCCCCAGCATTTT	CASSPDRGGNQPQHF
.	TRBV21-1	.	TRBJ2-5	TGTGCCAGCAGCAAATTGTCCGGACAGGGGGCGCAGGAGACCCAGTACTTC	CASSKLSGQGAQETQYF
.	TRBV5-1	.	TRBJ2-7	TGCGCCAGCAGCTTCCGCGGGAAGGCCTACGAGCAGTACTTC	CASSFRGKAYEQYF
.	TRBV9	.	TRBJ1-4	TGTGCCAGCAGCGTAGCGAGCGCTCATGAAAAACTGTTTTTT	CASSVASAHEKLFF
.	TRBV9	.	TRBJ2-2	TGTGCCAGCAGCCCCTTGACGGTGACAAGGGAGCTGTTTTTT	CASSPLTVTRELFF
.	TRBV5-4	.	TRBJ1-1	TGTGCCAGCAGACACGCCCTTGCGAACACTGAAGCTTTCTTT	CASRHALANTEAFF
once	TRBV19	TRBD2	TRBJ2-5	TGTGCCAGTAGTAAAACTAGCGGGGGGGACCAAGAGACCCAGTACTTC	CASSKTSGGDQETQYF
.	TRBV7-2	TRBD2	TRBJ2-3	TGTGCCAGCAGCTTACTGACTAGCGGGGGCCTAAAGCAGTATTTT	CASSLLTSGGLKQYF
.	TRBV6-5	.	TRBJ2-2	TGTGCCAGCACCCAGGACACATGGACCACCGGGGAGCTGTTTTTT	CASTQDTWTTGELFF
.	TRBV19	TRBD2	TRBJ2-2	TGTGCCAGTAGTATACTAGCGGGGGGGGCGAACACCGGGGAGCTGTTTTTT	CASSILAGGANTGELFF
.	TRBV9	.	TRBJ2-3	TGTGCCAGCAGCGTAGCACCGATACTCACAGATACGCAGTATTTT	CASSVAPILTDTQYF
.	TRBV6-5	TRBD1	TRBJ2-7	TGTGCCAGCAGATCTTTCGGACAGGGAGCGTATGAGCAGTACTTC	CASRSFGQGAYEQYF
.	TRBV28	.	TRBJ2-3	TGTGTCAGCAGTTTTTCGATTCTTAGCAACACGCAGTATTTT	CVSSFSILSNTQYF
.	TRBV18	TRBD1	TRBJ1-1	TGTGCCAGCTCACCACTACAGGGGTCCACTGAAGCTTTCTTT	CASSPLQGSTEAFF
.	TRBV19	.	TRBJ2-2	TGTGCCACTATGGGGGGGGCCGTGGGCACCGGGGAGCTGTTTTTT	CATMGGAVGTGELFF